Each of the 22 T cell receptor beta chains below was sequenced from the same sample in a study of OX40 agonist ivuxolimab in advanced cancers. The library was built by means of the immunoSEQ multiplex PCR assay. TCRdb took this table from immuneACCESS and kept in-frame rearrangements with V and J called. Such tables lack part of the clones; where checked against another copy, unresolved V genes explain under half of the gap, and the rest is unexplained. For this sample there are tens of thousands of clones; about 90% appear just once. The ten largest clones take up 5.4% of the sample. The material was CD4+ or CD8+ T cells sorted from blood, obtained in a trial of the OX40 agonist ivuxolimab. All receptors come from an adult with an advanced solid tumor such as melanoma, head and neck, liver or kidney cancer.

The chain recombines TRBV5-6 with TRBJ2-5, with D uncertain. Germline-derived CDR1 and CDR2 are SGHDT and YYEEEE. V lost 1 base and J 4 bases, leaving 11 bases between the germline ends. This CDR3 region has 14 residues. The CDR3 loop reads CASSLRSTSETQYF. The CDR3 DNA follows: TGTGCCAGCAGCTTGCGGTCTACTTCAGAGACCCAGTACTTC.

Only one count was recorded for this clone. The chain uses TRBV11-2 and TRBJ1-1; 11 bases are a match to TRBD1. The CDR3 consists of 15 residues. CDR1 and CDR2 (germline): SGHAT, FQNNGV. With 5 bases clipped from V and 4 bases from J, the junction kept 6 bases outside the gene matches. The CDR3 region is CASSRPGTGGTEAFF. In DNA, the CDR3 is TGTGCCAGCAGCCGTCCCGGGACAGGGGGCACTGAAGCTTTCTTT.

This clone has a handful of counts. This chain uses TRBV6-1 with TRBJ1-5, with D possibly TRBD1 on 5 matching bases. V shed 8 bases and J shed 3 bases, with 17 bases lying between them. CDR3 size: 15 residues. Germline V gives CDR1 MNHNS, CDR2 SASEGT. The CDR3 coding sequence is TGTGCCAGCGCCGGGACGGCAAACAACAATCAGCCCCAGCATTTT. This encodes CASAGTANNNQPQHF.

This chain links TRBV28 with TRBJ1-4; D call uncertain. The V end was cut by 2 bases, the J end by 0 bases, with 16 bases between. This CDR3 is 18 amino acids long. The germline V gene encodes CDR1 MDHEN and CDR2 SYDVKM. The CDR3, as DNA: TGTGCCAGCAGTTTACGCAAAGCTGGAGACGCAACTAATGAAAAACTGTTTTTT. This sequence encodes CASSLRKAGDATNEKLFF.

The V gene is TRBV5-8, the J gene TRBJ2-2; TRBD2 aligns across 12 bases. This CDR3 is built from 15 residues. Trimming took 2 bases from V and 6 from J; bases not matched to a gene: 2. Germline CDR1 reads SGHTS; CDR2 reads YDEGEE. The CDR3 reads CASSFPSGRAGELFF. Written as DNA, the CDR3 is TGTGCCAGCAGCTTCCCTAGCGGGAGGGCCGGGGAGCTGTTTTTT.

The chain is built from TRBV19 and TRBJ1-2; D is perhaps TRBD1 (5 bases). The germline V gene encodes CDR1 LNHDA and CDR2 SQIVND (reference sequence). This CDR3 region has 12 residues. V lost 7 bases and J 4 bases, leaving 10 bases between the germline ends. This CDR3 is CASTQGPYGYTF. The CDR3, as DNA: TGTGCCAGTACCCAGGGCCCCTATGGCTACACCTTC.

This rearrangement joins TRBV7-8 to TRBJ2-7, with D unclear. CDR3 length: 12 amino acids. The ends were cut back, 2 bases at V and 6 bases at J, with 8 bases in the middle. Germline V gene data show CDR1 as SGHVS and CDR2 as FQNEAQ. CDR3 sequence reads: CASSLFGSEQYF. The CDR3 bases are TGTGCCAGCAGCTTATTTGGGTCCGAGCAGTACTTC.

This chain joins TRBV6-6 and TRBJ2-3; TRBD1 is a possible D gene (6 bases). Trimming took 5 bases from V and 2 from J, leaving 11 bases between them. Germline assignment: CDR1 MNHNY and CDR2 SVGAGI (reference sequence). This CDR3 is built from 14 residues. CDR3 region: CASSPGHLTDTQYF. The CDR3 DNA follows: TGTGCCAGCAGTCCGGGACACCTCACAGATACGCAGTATTTT.

The chain couples TRBV19 to TRBJ2-3, with 8 bases identical to TRBD1. The V segment lost 9 bases and the J segment 0 bases; nucleotides outside the gene matches: 5. This CDR3 region has 14 residues. Germline V lookup: CDR1 LNHDA, CDR2 SQIVND (reference sequence). The CDR3 DNA sequence: TGTGCCAGCAGAAGACAGGGGAGCACAGATACGCAGTATTTT. Its translation is CASRRQGSTDTQYF.

V usage is TRBV18 and J usage is TRBJ2-5, with 9 bases that match TRBD2. The CDR3 runs 16 residues. V shed 2 bases, J shed 5 bases, and the junction held 9 bases outside the gene matches. The V gene's germline CDR1 is KGHSH and CDR2 LQKENI. CDR3 loop: CASSPSETSGGETQYF. CDR3 DNA: TGTGCCAGCTCACCAAGCGAGACCAGCGGGGGGGAGACCCAGTACTTC.

This chain joins TRBV19 and TRBJ1-2; D is uncertain. From germline, CDR1 is LNHDA and CDR2 SQIVND (reference sequence). The CDR3 sequence is 12 residues long. Deletions cut 5 bases from V and 2 bases from J, with 6 bases between. The CDR3 here is CASSARNYGYTF. The CDR3, as DNA: TGTGCCAGTAGTGCCCGAAACTATGGCTACACCTTC.

With regard to this clone: The same CDR3 arises from other DNA sequences in this sample as well. V and J are TRBV7-3 and TRBJ2-1, with 13 bases that match TRBD2. Losses at the gene ends were 3 bases for V and 4 bases for J; bases not matched to a gene: 0. The germline CDR1 and CDR2 sequences are SGHTA and FQGTGA. The CDR3 is 15 amino acids. The CDR3 is CASSLGLAGYNEQFF. The CDR3 DNA is TGTGCCAGCAGCTTGGGACTAGCGGGGTACAATGAGCAGTTCTTC.

This chain uses TRBV7-2 with TRBJ2-7; the match to TRBD1 covers 10 bases. CDR3 length: 14 amino acids. The ends lost 5 bases at V and 4 bases at J; junction bases unmatched: 5. Germline-derived CDR1 and CDR2 are SGHTA and FQGNSA. DNA for the CDR3: TGTGCCAGCAGCGTAGACAGGGGGCCGTACGAGCAGTACTTC. This encodes CASSVDRGPYEQYF.

This clone was seen a single time. V is TRBV18 and J is TRBJ2-3, with D maybe TRBD2 (5 bases). Deletions cut 3 bases from V and 0 bases from J, with 7 bases between. This CDR3 spans 14 amino acids. CDR1 is KGHSH, CDR2 LQKENI, per germline. The CDR3 spells CASSPWTSTDTQYF. CDR3 in DNA: TGTGCCAGCTCACCCTGGACTAGCACAGATACGCAGTATTTT.

Turning to this clone: This same CDR3 is encoded by further DNA sequences in the sample. The chain uses TRBV19 and TRBJ1-3; D is undetermined. V lost 3 bases, J lost 0 bases, and 6 bases lay in between. The CDR3 sequence is 14 residues long. Germline lookup yields CDR1 LNHDA and CDR2 SQIVND (reference sequence). The CDR3 loop reads CASSIADSGNTIYF. The CDR3 DNA follows: TGTGCCAGTAGTATTGCAGACTCTGGAAACACCATATATTTT.

The chain carries TRBV5-6 and TRBJ1-2, with 7 bases that match TRBD1. Looked up from germline, CDR1 is SGHDT and CDR2 is YYEEEE. With V trimmed by 1 base and J by 2 bases, 2 bases remained unmatched. The length of the CDR3 is 14 residues. The CDR3 region has the DNA TGTGCCAGCAGCTTGTCAGGGGGGAACTATGGCTACACCTTC. Its protein is CASSLSGGNYGYTF.

CDR3 DNA: TGTGCCAGCAGCTTAGACCCGTTAATCTATGGCTACACCTTC. This codes for CASSLDPLIYGYTF. The V gene is TRBV11-2, the J gene TRBJ1-2; no clear D. The CDR3 length is 14 residues. Trimming removed 0 bases at V and 4 bases at J, with 9 bases between. In germline, CDR1 is SGHAT, CDR2 FQNNGV.

J is TRBJ2-2 and V is TRBV7-3, with D unresolved. The germline CDR1 and CDR2 sequences are SGHTA and FQGTGA. CDR3 length equals 14 residues. V was trimmed by 2 bases and J by 1 base, leaving 5 bases between them. This CDR3 is CASSLGKNTGELFF. As DNA, the CDR3 is TGTGCCAGCAGCTTAGGGAAGAACACCGGGGAGCTGTTTTTT. Drawing the rest from reference TRBV7-3 and TRBJ2-2, the complete variable domain is GAGVSQTPSNKVTEKGKYVELRCDPISGHTALYWYRQSLGQGPEFLIYFQGTGAADDSGLPNDRFFAVRPEGSVSTLKIQRTERGDSAVYLCASSLGKNTGELFFGEGSRLTVL.

This chain links TRBV28 with TRBJ1-5, with D perhaps matching TRBD1 (5 bases). CDR1 MDHEN and CDR2 SYDVKM come from the germline V gene. The CDR3 has 15 residues. V was cut by 6 bases and J by 0 bases, with 12 bases left in between. The chain's CDR3 is CASRPGMYSNQPQHF. CDR3 bases: TGTGCCAGCAGACCAGGGATGTATAGCAATCAGCCCCAGCATTTT.

This clone is a singleton in its sample. This sequence joins TRBV5-1 and TRBJ2-5; TRBD2 is a possible D gene (5 bases). Germline CDR1 reads SGHRS; CDR2 reads YFSETQ. The CDR3 is 14 residues long. V lost 1 base and J 2 bases, leaving 9 bases between the germline ends. In nucleotides, the CDR3 is TGCGCCAGCAGCTTGCGGGAAGGGCAAGAGACCCAGTACTTC. Residues: CASSLREGQETQYF.

The CDR3 nucleotides read TGTGCCAGCAGCTTAGCCGGGACAGGGAGGTTGGCTTTCTTT. Translated: CASSLAGTGRLAFF. The chain is built from TRBV5-5 and TRBJ1-1; 9 positions match TRBD1. J was trimmed by 11 bases and V by 2 bases; bases with no gene match: 10. CDR1 SGHKS and CDR2 YYEKEE come from the germline V gene (reference sequence). This CDR3 spans 14 amino acids.

V is TRBV4-3 and J is TRBJ2-7; no clear D gene. Trimming removed 1 base from V and 2 bases from J, with 15 bases in between. Germline CDR1 and CDR2: LGHNA and YSLEER. The CDR3 runs 16 residues. CDR3 DNA: TGCGCCAGCAGCCAAGCGCAGGCCTCCCCGCCCTACGAGCAGTACTTC. Protein sequence: CASSQAQASPPYEQYF.